The 32 T cell receptor beta chains below were found in one sample sequenced in a study of T cells in Graves' hyperthyroidism and ophthalmopathy. Authors of the study amplified TCR beta CDR3 regions from RNA transcripts. The primer set for the first-round RT-PCR of the TCR CDR3 was HTBI. TCRdb re-analysed the multiplex PCR reads in MiXCR, keeping a single row per CDR3 protein. The table lists roughly 100,000 distinct CDR3 sequences, 51% of them singletons. The sample consisted of blood. These receptors all stem from a woman between 40 and 55 years old with Graves' hyperthyroidism.

A note on this clonotype: A single base separates this from a much larger clone, so it may be a read error. The chain uses TRBV7-2 and TRBJ1-1, with D possibly TRBD1 on 5 matching bases. The CDR3 sequence is 13 residues long. V gave up 5 bases and J gave up 10 bases, with 17 bases separating them. The germline V gene encodes CDR1 SGHTA and CDR2 FQGNSA. The DNA for the CDR3 is TGTGCCAGCAGCCTCCACCTAGGGGCTGGAGCTTTCTTT. This codes for CASSLHLGAGAFF.

This clonotype was detected ten times or more. Here the CDR3 reads CASRDRKETQYF. The CDR3 coding sequence is TGTGCCAGCAGGGACAGGAAAGAGACCCAGTACTTC. The J gene is TRBJ2-5, the V gene TRBV27; 7 nucleotides match TRBD1. CDR1 and CDR2 from the germline V gene are MNHEY and SMNVEV (reference sequence). The CDR3 is 12 residues long. V dropped 6 bases and J dropped 3; count of bases not matched to a gene: 1.

Many counts were recorded for this clonotype. Compared with germline, one end of the junction differs, possibly owing to a read error. The chain has TRBV4-1 and TRBJ1-5; 10 nucleotides align to TRBD1. The CDR3 loop spans 16 amino acids. Germline V gene data show CDR1 as MGHRA and CDR2 as YSYEKL. CDR3 amino acids: CASSPGSGQGVQPQHF. The CDR3 nucleotides are TGTGCCAGCAGCCCGGGCTCCGGACAGGGGGTTCAGCCCCAGCATTTT.

In its sample, this clonotype was seen once. This chain links TRBV20-1 with TRBJ1-2; 10 bases line up with TRBD1. This CDR3 has 15 residues. Germline assignment: CDR1 DFQATT and CDR2 SNEGSKA (reference sequence). The V gene end was trimmed by 3 bases and the J gene end by 5 bases; junction bases not matched to a gene: 9. The CDR3, as DNA: TGCAGTGCTAGCGATCTCACGGGACAGGGGTATGGCTACACCTTC. This encodes CSASDLTGQGYGYTF.

J is TRBJ1-1 and V is TRBV13; D unresolved. CDR1 and CDR2 from the germline V gene are PRHDT and FYEKMQ (reference sequence). V lost 1 base and J lost 7, with 13 bases in between. The CDR3 is 14 amino acids. CDR3 residues: CASSLDSSSGEAFF. Here the CDR3 DNA reads TGTGCCAGCAGCTTAGACAGTAGCTCTGGTGAAGCTTTCTTT.

This clonotype was counted many times. The CDR3 is CASSLRGGTNYGYTF. The CDR3 bases are TGTGCCAGCAGCCTCCGGGGCGGAACTAACTATGGCTACACCTTC. This chain joins TRBV7-2 and TRBJ1-2, with D maybe TRBD1 (5 bases). V lost 5 bases and J 0 bases, leaving 13 bases between the germline ends. Germline CDR1 and CDR2: SGHTA and FQGNSA. This CDR3 has 15 residues.

Comment on this clonotype: Just one base apart from a much larger clone, this may be a read error. V gene TRBV7-9 combines with J gene TRBJ2-2; 7 positions agree with TRBD2. This CDR3 region has 16 residues. After removal of 10 bases from V and 0 bases from J, the junction contained 11 bases not matched to a gene. CDR1 and CDR2 from the germline V gene are SEHNR and FQNEAQ (reference sequence). This CDR3 is CATPGLPFPNTGELFF. In DNA form, the CDR3 reads TGTGCCACCCCGGGACTACCGTTTCCGAACACCGGGGAGCTGTTTTTT.

This clonotype was picked up many times. This chain uses TRBV7-8 with TRBJ1-2; D remains unclear. CDR3 length: 13 amino acids. The V end lost 5 bases, the J end lost 6 bases, and 13 bases lay between the germline ends. Germline V gene lookup returns CDR1 SGHVS and CDR2 FQNEAQ. The CDR3: CASSLRTGDGYTF. In DNA, the CDR3 is TGTGCCAGCAGCCTACGGACGGGTGATGGCTACACCTTC.

The rearrangement joins TRBV9 to TRBJ1-5; D is ambiguous. CDR3 length equals 15 residues. Germline CDR1 is SGDLS and CDR2 is YYNGEE. The ends were cut back, 0 bases at V and 2 bases at J, with 9 bases in the middle. CDR3 residues: CASSVDGFGNQPQHF. The DNA of the CDR3 is TGTGCCAGCAGCGTAGACGGTTTCGGCAATCAGCCCCAGCATTTT. The full variable domain, in which reference TRBV9 and TRBJ1-5 provide the parts outside the CDR3, is DSGVTQTPKHLITATGQRVTLRCSPRSGDLSVYWYQQSLDQGLQFLIQYYNGEERAKGNILERFSAQQFPDLHSELNLSSLELGDSALYFCASSVDGFGNQPQHFGDGTRLSIL.

The chain joins TRBV20-1 to TRBJ1-2; perhaps TRBD1 as D (6 bases). Germline V gene sequence: CDR1 DFQATT, CDR2 SNEGSKA (reference sequence). This CDR3 is built from 13 residues. Trimming took off 6 bases at V and 4 bases at J, with 15 bases between the two ends. The CDR3 here is CSAIVQGTYGYTF. In DNA, the CDR3 is TGCAGTGCCATCGTACAGGGCACCTATGGCTACACCTTC.

The gene calls are TRBV7-9 and TRBJ1-5, with TRBD1 matching over 11 bases. The CDR3 extends over 15 amino acids. Per the germline V gene, CDR1 is SEHNR and CDR2 is FQNEAQ (reference sequence). Germline trimming cut 5 bases from V and 2 bases from J; bases unmatched to any gene: 2. The CDR3 sequence is CASSPGQGGNQPQHF. CDR3 nucleotide sequence: TGTGCCAGCAGCCCGGGACAGGGGGGCAATCAGCCCCAGCATTTT. The full variable domain, with the rest looked up from reference TRBV7-9 and TRBJ1-5, is DTGVSQNPRHKITKRGQNVTFRCDPISEHNRLYWYRQTLGQGPEFLTYFQNEAQLEKSRLLSDRFSAERPKGSFSTLEIQRTEQGDSAMYLCASSPGQGGNQPQHFGDGTRLSIL.

There are a few counts of this clonotype. The V gene is TRBV7-9, the J gene TRBJ2-2; D gene uncertain. V lost 7 bases and J 1 base, leaving 10 bases between the germline ends. Germline CDR1 is SEHNR and CDR2 is FQNEAQ (reference sequence). The CDR3 is made up of 14 amino acids. CDR3 bases: TGTGCCAGCAAATACACGGTGAACACCGGGGAGCTGTTTTTT. Its protein product is CASKYTVNTGELFF.

The genes are TRBV7-9 and TRBJ2-5, with 8 bases aligning to TRBD1. Germline CDR1 is SEHNR and CDR2 is FQNEAQ (reference sequence). V was pared by 5 bases and J by 5 bases, with 7 bases of the junction left unmatched. The CDR3 is 14 amino acids. The CDR3 DNA reads as TGTGCCAGCAGCGGACAGGGTGCGTTGGAGACCCAGTACTTC. Its translation: CASSGQGALETQYF.

This chain links TRBV7-8 with TRBJ1-2; D unclear. CDR1 SGHVS and CDR2 FQNEAQ come from the germline V gene. The V gene lost 5 bases and the J gene lost 3 bases, with 7 bases spanning the gap. The CDR3 has 12 amino acids. In DNA form, the CDR3 reads TGTGCCAGCAGCCCCCAGCACTATGGCTACACCTTC. It yields the protein CASSPQHYGYTF.

This chain joins TRBV9 and TRBJ1-4; D perhaps matches TRBD1 (5 bases). The germline gives CDR1 SGDLS, CDR2 YYNGEE. V lost 5 bases to trimming and J lost 10 bases, with 9 bases between them. This CDR3 is 11 amino acids long. CDR3 loop: CASSLGGKLFF. As DNA, the CDR3 is TGTGCCAGCAGTCTGGGGGGAAAACTGTTTTTT.

This clonotype occurred many times. The V gene is TRBV14, the J gene TRBJ2-7, with 7 bases lining up with TRBD2. The CDR3 totals 14 residues. V lost 2 bases, J lost 5 bases, and 6 bases stayed unmatched. In germline, CDR1 is SGHDN, CDR2 FVKESK. This CDR3 reads CASSQKGTIHEQYF. Written as DNA, the CDR3 is TGTGCCAGCAGCCAAAAGGGGACTATACACGAGCAGTACTTC.

Comment on this clonotype: Germline and junction disagree at one end, which may indicate a read error. The chain recombines TRBV27 with TRBJ1-2, with D possibly being TRBD1 (6 bases). CDR1 is MNHEY and CDR2 is SMNVEV in the germline V gene (reference sequence). This CDR3 comprises 13 residues. The CDR3 spells CATRGGRSYSYTF. CDR3 bases: TGTGCCACTCGGGGGGGCAGGAGCTATAGCTACACCTTC.

This clonotype showed up many times. This chain joins TRBV6-5 and TRBJ2-6; D unclear. V dropped 5 bases and J dropped 0 bases, with 11 bases sitting between them. In germline, CDR1 is MNHEY, CDR2 SVGAGI. This CDR3 has 16 residues. CDR3 region: CASSPYPDSGANVLTF. CDR3 nucleotides: TGTGCCAGCAGTCCTTACCCCGACTCTGGGGCCAACGTCCTGACTTTC.

This chain links TRBV7-1 with TRBJ2-5; D not resolved. TRBV7-1 is sorted into the ORF group, with uncertain function. V lost 3 bases and J lost 5, with 16 bases in between. The CDR3 extends over 15 amino acids. CDR3 in amino acids: CASSSYSSEWETQYF. CDR3 bases: TGTGCCAGCAGCTCCTACAGCAGTGAATGGGAGACCCAGTACTTC.

The rearrangement links TRBV7-2 to TRBJ1-3; 9 nucleotides agree with TRBD1. Germline V gene lookup returns CDR1 SGHTA and CDR2 FQGNSA. The CDR3 extends over 15 amino acids. Trimming took 5 bases from V and 10 from J; bases not matched to a gene: 12. As DNA, the CDR3 is TGTGCCAGCAGCCCCCGGGACAGGGTGCGAGAGACCATATATTTT. As protein: CASSPRDRVRETIYF.

This chain uses TRBV29-1 with TRBJ2-7; D ambiguous. V shed 7 bases and J shed 4 bases, with 5 bases lying between them. Germline CDR1 and CDR2: SQVTM and ANQGSEA. The CDR3 has 9 residues. The CDR3 is CSGSYEQYF. The CDR3 DNA follows: TGCAGCGGGAGTTACGAGCAGTACTTC.

The rearrangement links TRBV11-2 to TRBJ2-5, with 7 bases fitting TRBD2. Germline CDR1 reads SGHAT; CDR2 reads FQNNGV. V lost 1 base, J lost 7 bases, and 12 bases stayed unmatched. There are 16 residues in the CDR3. In DNA form, the CDR3 reads TGTGCCAGCAGCTTAGGGGGGGGACTACCTGGATTGACCCAGTACTTC. This translates into CASSLGGGLPGLTQYF. Filled out from reference TRBV11-2 and TRBJ2-5, the complete variable domain reads EAGVAQSPRYKIIEKRQSVAFWCNPISGHATLYWYQQILGQGPKLLIQFQNNGVVDDSQLPKDRFSAERLKGVDSTLKIQPAKLEDSAVYLCASSLGGGLPGLTQYFGPGTRLLVL.

The V and J genes are TRBV6-5 and TRBJ2-5, with 9 bases matching TRBD1. Germline V gives CDR1 MNHEY, CDR2 SVGAGI. This CDR3 comprises 22 residues. The ends lost 10 bases at V and 4 bases at J; junction bases unmatched: 34. The CDR3 loop reads CATWDRVGTEATRGTWLETQYF. CDR3 in DNA: TGTGCCACCTGGGACAGGGTTGGCACTGAGGCGACTCGGGGGACGTGGTTAGAGACCCAGTACTTC.

This clonotype appeared many times. V and J are TRBV5-1 and TRBJ1-5; D not certain. Trimming cost V 5 bases and J 4 bases, with 13 bases left between them. CDR3 length: 14 amino acids. Germline assignment: CDR1 SGHRS and CDR2 YFSETQ. CDR3 DNA sequence: TGCGCCAGCAGTTACGACGGTCAAAATCAGCCCCAGCATTTT. Translated: CASSYDGQNQPQHF. The whole variable domain, filled in from reference TRBV5-1 and TRBJ1-5, reads KAGVTQTPRYLIKTRGQQVTLSCSPISGHRSVSWYQQTPGQGLQFLFEYFSETQRNKGNFPGRFSGRQFSNSRSEMNVSTLELGDSALYLCASSYDGQNQPQHFGDGTRLSIL.

This clonotype has ten or more counts. The chain has TRBV24-1 and TRBJ2-2, with TRBD2 matching over 10 bases. The germline V gene has CDR1 KGHDR and CDR2 SFDVKD. This CDR3 has 16 amino acids. Trimming removed 3 bases from V and 6 bases from J; junction bases left unmatched: 6. This chain's CDR3 is CATSDALAGGSGELFF. The CDR3 bases are TGTGCCACCAGTGATGCCTTAGCGGGAGGCTCCGGGGAGCTGTTTTTT.

The CDR3 DNA sequence: TGTGCCAGCAGTTACGCCGGTACGACCTACGAGCAGTACTTC. Encoded protein: CASSYAGTTYEQYF. The chain combines TRBV7-8 with TRBJ2-7; D unresolved. The CDR3 contains 14 residues. Trimming shortened V by 6 bases and J by 2 bases, and 14 bases separated the two germline ends. Per the germline V gene, CDR1 is SGHVS and CDR2 is FQNEAQ.

This clonotype showed up just a few times. This chain joins TRBV7-2 and TRBJ2-7, with D possibly matching TRBD2 (6 bases). This CDR3 is built from 13 residues. V shed 5 bases and J shed 2 bases, with 10 bases lying between them. CDR1 is SGHTA, CDR2 FQGNSA, per germline. DNA for the CDR3: TGTGCCAGCAGCCGGGCGGGAACCTACGAGCAGTACTTC. This encodes CASSRAGTYEQYF. Filled out from reference TRBV7-2 and TRBJ2-7, the complete variable domain reads GAGVSQSPSNKVTEKGKDVELRCDPISGHTALYWYRQSLGQGLEFLIYFQGNSAPDKSGLPSDRFSAERTGGSVSTLTIQRTQQEDSAVYLCASSRAGTYEQYFGPGTRLTVT.

There are many counts of this clonotype. Sequence at one end of the junction differs from germline and may be a read error. V gene TRBV7-9 combines with J gene TRBJ2-3; D may be TRBD2 (5 bases). The germline V gene encodes CDR1 SEHNR and CDR2 FQNEAQ (reference sequence). The CDR3 extends over 14 amino acids. CDR3 region: CASSLVTRADTQYF. The CDR3 DNA is TGCGCCAGCAGCTTGGTTACTAGAGCAGATACGCAGTATTTT.

This clonotype was recorded at least ten times. V usage is TRBV6-5 and J usage is TRBJ1-1; 8 nucleotides line up with TRBD1. This CDR3 is built from 15 residues. Germline assignment: CDR1 MNHEY and CDR2 SVGAGI. With 5 bases clipped from V and 1 base from J, the junction kept 6 bases outside the gene matches. This CDR3 is CASSTFGTGNTEAFF. CDR3 sequence (DNA): TGTGCCAGCAGTACCTTCGGGACAGGGAACACTGAAGCTTTCTTT.

The sample holds many counts of this clonotype. The J gene is TRBJ2-7, the V gene TRBV5-6, with a weak D call TRBD2 (5 bases). Trimming stripped 0 bases from V and 4 bases from J, with 11 bases between. The CDR3 has 14 amino acids. Germline CDR1 SGHDT, CDR2 YYEEEE. The CDR3 protein is CASSLEASPYEQYF. As DNA, the CDR3 is TGTGCCAGCAGCTTGGAGGCTAGCCCTTACGAGCAGTACTTC. The full variable domain, completed using reference TRBV5-6 and TRBJ2-7, is DAGVTQSPTHLIKTRGQQVTLRCSPKSGHDTVSWYQQALGQGPQFIFQYYEEEERQRGNFPDRFSGHQFPNYSSELNVNALLLGDSALYLCASSLEASPYEQYFGPGTRLTVT.

This sequence joins TRBV10-3 and TRBJ2-7; 11 bases map to TRBD2. The CDR3 covers 13 residues. V was clipped by 11 bases and J by 1 base; unmatched bases: 4. From germline, CDR1 is ENHRY and CDR2 SYGVKD. CDR3: CAVGLAGSYEQYF. DNA of the CDR3: TGTGCCGTCGGACTAGCGGGTTCCTACGAGCAGTACTTC.

The rearrangement links TRBV10-3 to TRBJ1-3, with a tentative D call TRBD1 (5 bases). The CDR3 extends over 20 amino acids. V was shortened by 2 bases and J by 6 bases, with 29 bases between the two germline ends. CDR1 ENHRY and CDR2 SYGVKD come from the germline V gene. Written as DNA, the CDR3 is TGTGCCATCAGTGAGGGCGGTGCGAGGGGAGCTAACTATGGCTTAAACACCATATATTTT. Its translation: CAISEGGARGANYGLNTIYF.